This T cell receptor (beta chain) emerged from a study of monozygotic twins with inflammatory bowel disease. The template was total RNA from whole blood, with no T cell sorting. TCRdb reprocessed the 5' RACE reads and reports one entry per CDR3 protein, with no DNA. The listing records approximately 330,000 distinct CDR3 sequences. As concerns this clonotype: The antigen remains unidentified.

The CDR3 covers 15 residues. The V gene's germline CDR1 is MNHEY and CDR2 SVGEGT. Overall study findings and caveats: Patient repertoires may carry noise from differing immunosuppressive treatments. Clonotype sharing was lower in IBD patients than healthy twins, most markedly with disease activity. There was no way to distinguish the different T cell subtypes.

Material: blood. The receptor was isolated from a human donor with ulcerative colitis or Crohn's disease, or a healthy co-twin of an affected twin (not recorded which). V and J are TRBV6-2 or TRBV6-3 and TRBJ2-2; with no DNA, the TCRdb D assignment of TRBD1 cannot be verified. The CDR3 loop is CASRGTGANTGELFF.